The present T cell receptor (beta chain) was sequenced within a study of cytomegalovirus exposure and HLA in healthy donors (dated by TCRdb to about 2017). At the level of the whole study: An earlier analysis of some 600 of the donors reported approximately 260 Gb of sequence data and about 120 million unique TCR beta sequences obtained from about 200 million T cells. An early release that covered roughly 600 HLA-typed donors contained about 290 gigabases of sequencing data and 75 million to 100 million unique TCR sequences. Of the roughly 400 genotyped donors, 80% to 90% were placed in the genetic ancestry cluster associated with self-reported Caucasian donors. The aim of the study was to test whether cataloging public T cell receptors could identify signatures of past pathogen exposure. Using immunosequencing, the study profiled T cell repertoires from 666 subjects and related those repertoires to cytomegalovirus serostatus. A separate validation cohort of roughly 130 different subjects was used in addition to the roughly 700-subject first cohort. To predict cytomegalovirus infection status, the study combined high-throughput TCR immunosequencing, statistical association of individual TCRs with disease status, and machine learning. A later analysis re-analyzed previously published TCR beta repertoires from 660 or so donors and added high-resolution HLA genotyping to study TCR occurrence patterns. The later analysis used no new phenotypic data to find candidate immune exposures, relying instead on TCR beta sequences and their occurrence across donors. An earlier analysis of about 620 of the donors applied high-throughput TCR beta sequencing to assess whether each TCR beta V gene segment acted as functional or pseudogenic. Donor age, sex, ethnicity and CMV serostatus were compiled alongside the repertoire data. In a later genetic analysis, genome-wide SNP genotypes for about 65% of the roughly 700 donors were used, and that subset was treated as a discovery cohort. Every discovery cohort repertoire had been produced on one sequencing platform. Both class I and class II loci were covered by HLA typing, at four-digit resolution. The number of typed donors differed by locus: about 620-640 for A, B, C, DRB1 and DQB1; 522 for DQA1; around 580 for DPA1; and about 450 for DPB1. Roughly 5 DR-DQ haplotypes were handled as single units for association and clustering because linkage in the cohort was strong. Among 300 to 500 genotyped donors of the cohort, an average of around 220,000 unique TCR beta nucleotide sequences was sequenced per donor, of which about 18% were non-productive.

In total, 666 healthy bone marrow donors made up the cohort. At the time of sampling, every cohort member was nominally healthy, though immune exposures that went unrecorded were likely present. The donor was CMV seronegative and belonged to the group of 350 or so seronegative cohort members. Every donor gave a peripheral blood sample, and the peripheral blood mononuclear cells from that sample were used for TCR beta sequencing. Genomic DNA was extracted from the blood cell samples with the Qiagen DNeasy Blood Extraction Kit. The germline V gene encodes CDR1 SGHKS and CDR2 YYEKEE (reference sequence). The trim is 3 bases for V and 0 bases for J, with a gap of 7 bases between the germline ends. Its CDR3 holds 14 amino acids, cysteine through phenylalanine. Only CDR3 DNA is held: 42 bases, read in frame from base 1. On this clone itself: This clone's antigen is unknown. Per-base quality was not reported, and no clone a single base away is much larger than it.

The library relied on the immunoSEQ multiplex PCR assay. A mixture of 60 forward primers for TCR Vbeta segments and 13 reverse primers for TCR Jbeta segments was used in the multiplex PCR. The CDR3 region of rearranged TCR beta genes was amplified from genomic DNA with a multiplex PCR assay. The amplified TCR beta libraries were sequenced on the Illumina HiSeq System as 87-base-pair reads. On the authors' methods: In a later analysis, about 80 million unique TCR beta chains were counted across the roughly 610 repertoires, and roughly 10 million of these chains were shared by at least two donors. To remove PCR and sequencing errors, raw reads were error-corrected and collapsed into unique sequences using a nearest-neighbor algorithm that merged closely related sequences. To assign V, D and J gene segments, CDR3 sequences were aligned to IMGT reference sequences. Each retained sequence needed at least a six-nucleotide match to both a V gene segment and a J gene segment. A rearrangement was called productive if the CDR3 had no stop codons and remained in frame with V and J, and every other rearrangement was called non-productive. Following IMGT convention, CDR3 was defined as the stretch from the second conserved V-encoded cysteine up to the conserved J-encoded phenylalanine. Sequences without an unambiguous match to a single V gene segment were excluded from the earlier analysis of about 640 of the donors. In an earlier analysis of several hundred of the donors, V segments were called functional above 56.7% productive rearrangements and were called segregating when the between-donor standard deviation exceeded 5%. A statistical classification framework was built to diagnose cytomegalovirus status from the catalog of TCR beta chain sequences. In a later analysis, V and J genes were assigned by comparing TCR nucleotide sequences against IMGT/GENE-DB human TR gene sequences. The TCRdist pipeline was used in a later analysis to assign CDR3 sequences and most-parsimonious VDJ recombination scenarios. A later analysis defined each TCR beta chain by its CDR3 amino acid sequence plus V-gene family, and excluded reads lacking a unique V-gene family. As a way to deal with suspected cross-contamination and a sequencing artifact, a later analysis dropped approximately 590 nucleotide sequences that were highly shared and had low generation probability. For each public chain, a later analysis derived a clonal expansion index from normalized ranks of inferred template counts within each repertoire. Generation probabilities in a later analysis came from a VDJ recombination model fitted to out-of-frame rearrangements, and those results were checked against IGoR. Hypergeometric tests were used in a later analysis to score TCR-TCR, TCR-HLA and TCR-CMV co-occurrence, with a repertoire-size bias correction applied to the TCR pairs. In a later analysis, false discovery rates were estimated by permuting HLA or CMV assignments 20 times. In a later analysis, co-occurring TCRs were grouped using DBSCAN, with TCRdist sequence similarity added in when clustering inside HLA-allele-positive subsets. Co-occurrence clustering excluded repertoires with fewer than 30,000 or more than 120,000 public chains, plus five with anomalous nucleotide sharing. TCRdb's version of the immuneACCESS table is confined to in-frame rearrangements and falls short of the full clone set. An unresolved V gene accounts for under half of the shortfall where checked; the remainder is of unknown origin. V and J calls and clone size are copied from that table; D and trimming were computed from the DNA. For this sample the table gives some 130,000 clones, of which roughly 10% were detected only once. 1.8% of the sample lies in the top ten.

Broader findings and caveats from the paper: In the study, some 180 TCR beta chains were listed as associated with cytomegalovirus. According to a later analysis, TCR association rates differed among HLA loci, with DRB1 alleles showing the most associated TCRs and HLA-C alleles showing the fewest. Cytomegalovirus status was reported to be diagnosed by the classifier with high specificity and sensitivity in both the original and validation cohorts. In a later genetic analysis, a missense DCLRE1C variant was associated with V-gene and J-gene trimming of TCR beta chains, and the association was replicated in an independent cohort. Most CMV-associated TCR beta chains appeared to be HLA-restricted in a later analysis, and the HLA associations seemed to be driven largely by CMV exposure. Most TCR sequences were seen in very few donors, while some public TCRs were found in many individuals. A further reported finding was that TCR beta sequences accurately predicted the HLA-A and HLA-B alleles for most subjects in the first cohort. A later analysis associated about 17,000 TCR beta sequences with specific HLA alleles at a false discovery rate of 0.05. When HLA alleles, especially DR and DQ, strongly co-occurred, TCR associations were difficult to assign to individual alleles. It was suggested by the authors that the approach could potentially be generalized to other disease states and immunological phenotypes. Because HLA typing was missing for some donors at each locus, association tests included only the typed subset. This cohort had only TCR beta chains sequenced, and the lack of alpha or paired-chain data limited which features could be detected. Correlated functional status among segregating V segments might reflect linkage disequilibrium, but an unknown experimental factor could not be ruled out. According to a later genetic analysis, donors in an Asian-associated ancestry cluster had fewer N-insertions in productive TCRs than the roughly 660-donor mean. Broadly in line with IMGT annotations, most TCR beta V segments showed up in productive rearrangements about 90% or about 30% of the time in an earlier analysis of several hundred of the donors. Roughly uniform sequencing depth across donors was assumed in presence/absence analyses, although this assumption may not hold. A group of highly shared sequence variants was considered likely to be a technical artifact of the sequencing pipeline. Because counts were too low, approximately 18 rarely observed V segments, including chromosome 9 orphons, were excluded from the earlier analysis of around 640 of the donors. For the cohort, immune exposure information was limited to CMV serostatus. Three of the identified cytomegalovirus-associated TCR beta chains were confirmed in vitro to be specific for cytomegalovirus antigens. Several of the top co-occurrence clusters appeared to be linked to parvovirus B19, influenza, CMV and Epstein-Barr virus, according to a later analysis. In a later analysis, HLA-associated TCR beta chains showed more clonal expansion and lower generation probabilities than non-associated chains that were equally common. Because the 87-base-pair reads could not distinguish some IMGT-functional V segments, including TRBV6-2 and TRBV6-3, those segments were excluded.

The sequence joins TRBV5-5 to TRBJ1-3; the D gene cannot be resolved reliably. The source of this sequence is a man aged 50-59 years in good health and CMV-seronegative. Sample: PBMCs. At the DNA level, the sequence is TGTGCCAGCAGCTCGGGGTCCTCTGGAAACACCATATATTTT. It encodes CASSSGSSGNTIYF.